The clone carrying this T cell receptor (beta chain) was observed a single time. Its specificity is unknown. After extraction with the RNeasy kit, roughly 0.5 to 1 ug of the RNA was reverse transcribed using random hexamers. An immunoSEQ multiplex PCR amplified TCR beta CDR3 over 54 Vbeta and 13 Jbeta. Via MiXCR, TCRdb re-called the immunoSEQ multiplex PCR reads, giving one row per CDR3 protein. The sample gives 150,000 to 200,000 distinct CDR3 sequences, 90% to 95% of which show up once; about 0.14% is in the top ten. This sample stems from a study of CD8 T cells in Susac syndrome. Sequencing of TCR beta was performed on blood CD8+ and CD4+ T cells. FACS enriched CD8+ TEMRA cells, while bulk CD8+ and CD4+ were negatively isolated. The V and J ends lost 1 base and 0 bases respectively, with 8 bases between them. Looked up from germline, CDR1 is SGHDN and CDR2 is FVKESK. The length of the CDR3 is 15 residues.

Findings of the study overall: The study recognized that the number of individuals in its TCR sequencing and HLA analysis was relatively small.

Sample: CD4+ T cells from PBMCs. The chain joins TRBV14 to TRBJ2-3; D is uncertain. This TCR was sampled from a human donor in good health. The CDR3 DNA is TGTGCCAGCAGCCAAGTCTCAGGCAGCACAGATACGCAGTATTTT. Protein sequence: CASSQVSGSTDTQYF.